The 23 T cell receptor beta chains in this list originate from one sample, sequenced in a study of blood T cell repertoires in COVID-19. Assay used: immunoSEQ multiplex PCR; TCRdb lists only in-frame clones, some missing. Seen here are 150,000 to 200,000 clones, around 72% observed once, and the top ten hold less than 3%. Specimen: peripheral blood. Source of these receptors: a woman older than 75 with acute or convalescent COVID-19.

The chain employs TRBV14 and TRBJ1-1; the D gene is possibly TRBD1 (6 bases). Germline V gene sequence: CDR1 SGHDN, CDR2 FVKESK. With 4 bases removed from V and 11 bases from J, the gap between germline ends came to 17 bases. CDR3 length: 13 residues. The CDR3, as DNA: TGTGCCAGCAGCCCAAACCCTTTGGGGGCGGCTTTCTTT. Residues: CASSPNPLGAAFF.

The J gene is TRBJ1-6, the V gene TRBV5-1; D gene ambiguous. V was trimmed by 0 bases and J by 5 bases, leaving 3 bases between them. The germline V gene encodes CDR1 SGHRS and CDR2 YFSETQ. The CDR3 consists of 13 residues. The CDR3 reads CASSLANNSPLHF. The CDR3, as DNA: TGCGCCAGCAGCTTGGCTAATAATTCACCCCTCCACTTT.

The chain is built from TRBV7-2 and TRBJ1-3, with unresolved D. V was clipped by 3 bases and J by 0 bases, with 15 bases between them. The CDR3 spans 17 residues. The germline CDR1 and CDR2 sequences are SGHTA and FQGNSA. The CDR3 DNA reads as TGTGCCAGCAGCTTGGGCGGGGTTCCCTACTCTGGAAACACCATATATTTT. It translates to CASSLGGVPYSGNTIYF.

The chain recombines TRBV25-1 with TRBJ2-5; 9 nucleotides align to TRBD1. CDR1 MGHDK and CDR2 SYGVNS come from the germline V gene. V lost 7 bases, J lost 1 base, and 16 bases stayed unmatched. The CDR3 covers 18 residues. In DNA form, the CDR3 reads TGTGCCAGCAACACCGGGACAGGGTCAAGAGGGGGCCAAGAGACCCAGTACTTC. Its translation: CASNTGTGSRGGQETQYF. Full variable domain (outside the CDR3, taken from reference TRBV25-1 and TRBJ2-5): EADIYQTPRYLVIGTGKKITLECSQTMGHDKMYWYQQDPGMELHLIHYSYGVNSTEKGDLSSESTVSRIRTEHFPLTLESARPSHTSQYLCASNTGTGSRGGQETQYFGPGTRLLVL.

This sequence joins TRBV19 and TRBJ2-1; 10 positions match TRBD2. There are 16 residues in the CDR3. The junction had 5 bases not matched to a gene; V was cut back by 1 base and J by 5 bases. Germline assignment: CDR1 LNHDA and CDR2 SQIVND (reference sequence). The CDR3 nucleotides read TGTGCCAGTAGTATAGGACAGCGGGAGGGGCACAATGAGCAGTTCTTC. Translation: CASSIGQREGHNEQFF. Combining the CDR3 with reference TRBV19 and TRBJ2-1 gives the whole variable domain DGGITQSPKYLFRKEGQNVTLSCEQNLNHDAMYWYRQDPGQGLRLIYYSQIVNDFQKGDIAEGYSVSREKKESFPLTVTSAQKNPTAFYLCASSIGQREGHNEQFFGPGTRLTVL.

Only a few counts were recorded for this clone. The genes are TRBV28 and TRBJ1-6, with D unclear. The CDR3 consists of 14 residues. V lost 3 bases and J 14 bases, leaving 17 bases between the germline ends. Per germline, CDR1 MDHEN and CDR2 SYDVKM. CDR3 sequence: CASSFRSLFRTLHF. CDR3 DNA sequence: TGTGCCAGCAGTTTTCGGTCCCTTTTTAGAACCCTCCACTTT.

This chain joins TRBV28 and TRBJ1-6, with 7 positions matching TRBD1. Germline V gene data show CDR1 as MDHEN and CDR2 as SYDVKM. Germline trimming cut 5 bases from V and 5 bases from J; bases unmatched to any gene: 9. CDR3 length: 16 amino acids. CDR3 DNA: TGTGCCAGCAGTACCATATACAGGGGAAATAATTCACCCCTCCACTTT. Protein product: CASSTIYRGNNSPLHF.

This clone showed up just once. The chain employs TRBV29-1 and TRBJ2-7; D is perhaps TRBD2 (5 bases). This CDR3 is 15 amino acids long. The germline V and J ends were trimmed by 2 bases and 1 base, with 15 bases remaining between them. Germline V gene sequence: CDR1 SQVTM, CDR2 ANQGSEA. The CDR3 sequence: CSVESTGIGSYEQYF. The CDR3 nucleotides read TGCAGCGTTGAATCTACGGGGATTGGGTCCTACGAGCAGTACTTC.

In this sample, this clone turned up a few times. The rearrangement uses TRBV3-1 (or the pseudogene TRBV3-2) and TRBJ2-7, with TRBD1 matching over 7 bases. The CDR3 runs to 14 residues. V shed 4 bases and J 2 bases; nucleotides not matched to a gene: 5. From germline, CDR1 is LGHDT and CDR2 YNNKEL (reference sequence). The CDR3 DNA follows: TGTGCCAGCAGCCGAGGGACAGCGGCCTACGAGCAGTACTTC. Translation gives CASSRGTAAYEQYF.

This clone was picked up one time. The chain has TRBV20-1 and TRBJ2-1, with D unresolved. CDR1 is DFQATT, CDR2 SNEGSKA, per germline (reference sequence). Trimming shortened V by 4 bases and J by 5 bases, and 6 bases separated the two germline ends. The CDR3 runs 11 residues. CDR3 sequence reads: CSATNNNEQFF. CDR3 nucleotide sequence: TGCAGTGCTACAAACAACAATGAGCAGTTCTTC.

This chain joins TRBV11-3 and TRBJ2-2; tentatively, D is TRBD2 (6 bases). V lost 5 bases and J 7 bases, leaving 17 bases between the germline ends. The length of the CDR3 is 15 residues. CDR1 and CDR2 (germline): SGHNT, YENEEA. The CDR3 sequence: CASSPGWGDGGELFF. The DNA for the CDR3 is TGTGCCAGCAGCCCGGGATGGGGGGATGGCGGGGAGCTGTTTTTT.

The genes are TRBV3-1 (or the pseudogene TRBV3-2) and TRBJ1-2; TRBD1 matches at 9 bases. Germline V gives CDR1 LGHDT, CDR2 YNNKEL (reference sequence). The CDR3 runs to 15 residues. V gave up 4 bases and J gave up 3 bases; unmatched junction bases: 6. The CDR3 sequence: CASSLWDREDYGYTF. The CDR3 DNA reads as TGTGCCAGCAGCCTTTGGGACAGGGAAGACTATGGCTACACCTTC.

The rearrangement uses TRBV18 and TRBJ1-2; tentatively, D is TRBD1 (6 bases). The CDR3 extends over 13 amino acids. Trimming cost V 8 bases and J 3 bases, with 13 bases left between them. CDR1 is KGHSH and CDR2 is LQKENI in the germline V gene. The CDR3 is CASLAGADYGYTF. In nucleotides, the CDR3 is TGTGCCAGCCTCGCGGGGGCTGACTATGGCTACACCTTC.

V gene TRBV27 combines with J gene TRBJ1-2; the D gene is possibly TRBD1 (5 bases). Germline V CDR1 and CDR2: MNHEY, SMNVEV (reference sequence). This CDR3 is built from 12 residues. Deletions cut 0 bases from V and 10 bases from J, with 9 bases between. CDR3 sequence reads: CASSLSGGDYTF. The DNA for the CDR3 is TGTGCCAGCAGTTTATCGGGGGGGGACTACACCTTC.

V and J are TRBV7-9 and TRBJ1-6; D is possibly TRBD1 (5 bases). V lost 5 bases to trimming and J lost 7 bases, with 18 bases between them. The CDR3 is 16 amino acids. Per the germline V gene, CDR1 is SEHNR and CDR2 is FQNEAQ (reference sequence). CDR3 residues: CASSTSRDSSNSPLHF. The CDR3 DNA reads TGTGCCAGCAGCACCTCCCGCGACAGTAGCAATTCACCCCTCCACTTT.

This chain links TRBV7-8 with TRBJ2-3; D possibly corresponds to TRBD2 (7 bases). This CDR3 is built from 16 residues. V lost 5 bases, J lost 5 bases, and 20 bases lay in between. Germline V gene lookup returns CDR1 SGHVS and CDR2 FQNEAQ. The CDR3 sequence is CASSPSAGAGQDTQYF. DNA of the CDR3: TGTGCCAGCAGCCCATCGGCGGGGGCGGGTCAAGATACGCAGTATTTT.

This clone was seen a single time. V and J are TRBV10-2 and TRBJ2-3; 7 bases are shared with TRBD2. Unmatched junction bases numbered 14, after V lost 4 bases and J lost 4 bases. Germline values: CDR1 WSHSY, CDR2 SAAADI. This CDR3 has 17 amino acids. As DNA, the CDR3 is TGCGCCAGCAGTGGCCGGACTAGTGGCTTGGACTCAGATACGCAGTATTTT. This translates into CASSGRTSGLDSDTQYF.

This clone was observed many times. The genes are TRBV5-1 and TRBJ2-1, with D possibly being TRBD2 (6 bases). Deletions cut 0 bases from V and 5 bases from J, with 15 bases between. This CDR3 comprises 16 residues. Germline assignment: CDR1 SGHRS and CDR2 YFSETQ. The DNA of the CDR3 is TGCGCCAGCAGCTTGGAGGCGGGGAGGTACGACAATGAGCAGTTCTTC. This gives the protein CASSLEAGRYDNEQFF. Filled out from reference TRBV5-1 and TRBJ2-1, the complete variable domain reads KAGVTQTPRYLIKTRGQQVTLSCSPISGHRSVSWYQQTPGQGLQFLFEYFSETQRNKGNFPGRFSGRQFSNSRSEMNVSTLELGDSALYLCASSLEAGRYDNEQFFGPGTRLTVL.

The J gene is TRBJ2-5, the V gene TRBV19, with 7 bases matching TRBD2. The germline V gene has CDR1 LNHDA and CDR2 SQIVND (reference sequence). CDR3 length: 15 amino acids. J was trimmed by 1 base and V by 2 bases; bases with no gene match: 4. For the CDR3, the DNA is TGTGCCAGTAGTATAAGGGTAGCGGGCCAAGAGACCCAGTACTTC. Protein: CASSIRVAGQETQYF.

V and J are TRBV7-9 and TRBJ1-4; a possible D gene is TRBD1 (5 bases). The V gene's germline CDR1 is SEHNR and CDR2 FQNEAQ (reference sequence). Trimming cost V 0 bases and J 14 bases, with 10 bases left between them. The CDR3 has 12 amino acids. The CDR3 DNA reads TGTGCCAGCAGCTTAGCACAGGAGCTCCTGTTTTTT. Protein: CASSLAQELLFF.

This clone showed up just once. The genes are TRBV5-1 and TRBJ2-1; 8 nucleotides match TRBD2. The length of the CDR3 is 15 residues. The trim removed 0 bases at V and 9 bases at J, leaving 8 bases unmatched. The germline gives CDR1 SGHRS, CDR2 YFSETQ. CDR3 amino acids: CASSLALAGESEQFF. The CDR3 DNA follows: TGCGCCAGCAGCTTGGCGCTAGCGGGTGAGAGTGAGCAGTTCTTC. Full variable domain (remainder filled in from reference TRBV5-1 and TRBJ2-1): KAGVTQTPRYLIKTRGQQVTLSCSPISGHRSVSWYQQTPGQGLQFLFEYFSETQRNKGNFPGRFSGRQFSNSRSEMNVSTLELGDSALYLCASSLALAGESEQFFGPGTRLTVL.

The chain joins TRBV7-9 to TRBJ1-1, with 8 bases identical to TRBD1. Germline CDR1 reads SEHNR; CDR2 reads FQNEAQ (reference sequence). Trimming took 9 bases from V and 2 from J; bases not matched to a gene: 5. The CDR3 is 13 amino acids. CDR3 in DNA: TGTGCCAGTGCGGGACAGGAAAACACTGAAGCTTTCTTT. Its protein is CASAGQENTEAFF.

This chain joins TRBV6-4 and TRBJ1-1, with D perhaps matching TRBD1 (5 bases). CDR1 and CDR2 (germline): MRHNA, SNTAGT. There are 14 residues in the CDR3. V was clipped by 2 bases and J by 3 bases, with 10 bases between them. The CDR3 DNA reads TGTGCCAGCAGTGACGGGGCAAGGGACACTGAAGCTTTCTTT. Amino acid sequence: CASSDGARDTEAFF.